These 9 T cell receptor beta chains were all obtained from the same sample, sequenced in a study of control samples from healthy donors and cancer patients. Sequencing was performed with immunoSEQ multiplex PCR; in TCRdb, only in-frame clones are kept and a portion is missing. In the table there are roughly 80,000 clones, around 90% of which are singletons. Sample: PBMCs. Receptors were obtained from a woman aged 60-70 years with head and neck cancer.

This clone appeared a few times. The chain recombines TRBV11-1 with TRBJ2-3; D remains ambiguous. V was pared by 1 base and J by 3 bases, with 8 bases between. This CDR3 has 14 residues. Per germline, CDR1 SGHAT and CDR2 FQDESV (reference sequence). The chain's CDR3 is CASSLGATTDTQYF. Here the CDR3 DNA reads TGTGCCAGCAGCTTAGGAGCGACGACAGATACGCAGTATTTT.

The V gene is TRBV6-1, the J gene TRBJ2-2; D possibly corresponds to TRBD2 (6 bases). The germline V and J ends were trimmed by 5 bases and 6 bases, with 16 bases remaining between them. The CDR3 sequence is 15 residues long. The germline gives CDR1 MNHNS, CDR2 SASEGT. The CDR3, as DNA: TGTGCCAGCAGTACCGGTGGAGGGTGGGCCGGGGAGCTGTTTTTT. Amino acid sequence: CASSTGGGWAGELFF.

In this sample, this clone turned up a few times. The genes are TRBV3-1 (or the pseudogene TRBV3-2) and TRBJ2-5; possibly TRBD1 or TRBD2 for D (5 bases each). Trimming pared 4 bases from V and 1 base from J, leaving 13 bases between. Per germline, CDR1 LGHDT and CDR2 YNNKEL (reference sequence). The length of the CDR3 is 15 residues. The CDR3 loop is CASSPKPGPQETQYF. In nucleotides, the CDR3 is TGTGCCAGCAGCCCGAAACCGGGACCCCAAGAGACCCAGTACTTC.

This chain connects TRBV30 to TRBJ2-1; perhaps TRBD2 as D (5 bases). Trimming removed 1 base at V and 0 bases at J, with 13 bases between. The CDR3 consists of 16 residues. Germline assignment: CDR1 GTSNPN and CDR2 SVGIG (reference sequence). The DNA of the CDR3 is TGTGCCTGGAGTGATGAGAGGGCGAGCTCCTACAATGAGCAGTTCTTC. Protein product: CAWSDERASSYNEQFF.

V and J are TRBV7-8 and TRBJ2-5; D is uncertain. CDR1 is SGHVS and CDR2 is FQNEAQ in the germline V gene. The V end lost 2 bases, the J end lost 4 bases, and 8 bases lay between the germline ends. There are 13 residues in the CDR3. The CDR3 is CASSLQPGETQYF. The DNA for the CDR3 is TGTGCCAGCAGCTTACAGCCAGGAGAGACCCAGTACTTC.

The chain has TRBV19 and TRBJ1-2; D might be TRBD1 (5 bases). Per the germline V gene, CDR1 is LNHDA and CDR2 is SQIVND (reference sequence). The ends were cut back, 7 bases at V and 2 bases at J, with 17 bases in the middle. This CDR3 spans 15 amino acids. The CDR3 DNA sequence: TGTGCCAGTACCCGCGATGGTTGGGGGAACTATGGCTACACCTTC. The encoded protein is CASTRDGWGNYGYTF.

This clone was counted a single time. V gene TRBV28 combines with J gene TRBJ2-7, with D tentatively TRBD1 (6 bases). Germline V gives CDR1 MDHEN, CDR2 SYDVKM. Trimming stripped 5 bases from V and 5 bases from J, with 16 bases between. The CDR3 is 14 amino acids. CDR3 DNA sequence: TGTGCCAGCAGTCCAGACAGGATTATCGACGAGCAGTACTTC. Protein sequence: CASSPDRIIDEQYF.

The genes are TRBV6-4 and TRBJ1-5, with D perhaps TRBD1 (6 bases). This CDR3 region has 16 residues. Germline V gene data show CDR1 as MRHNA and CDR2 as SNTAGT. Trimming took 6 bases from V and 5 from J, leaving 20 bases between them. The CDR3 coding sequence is TGTGCCAGCAGAATAGAACCTCGGGACATACATCAGCCCCAGCATTTT. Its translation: CASRIEPRDIHQPQHF.

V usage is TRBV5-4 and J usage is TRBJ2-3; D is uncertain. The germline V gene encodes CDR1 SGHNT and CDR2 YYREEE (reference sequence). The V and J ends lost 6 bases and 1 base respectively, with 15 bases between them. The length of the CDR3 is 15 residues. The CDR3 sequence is CASTRGQGRTDTQYF. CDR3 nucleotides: TGTGCCAGCACCAGAGGTCAAGGTCGCACAGATACGCAGTATTTT.